Sequencing of this TCR beta chain was carried out in a study of blood T cell repertoires in COVID-19. The overall study: Specimens from acute and convalescent COVID-19 originated in the United States, Italy and Spain.

Original methodology: From reference gene primer amplification, estimates of nucleated cell counts were derived. The method was immunoSEQ multiplex PCR; TCRdb's version includes in-frame clones alone and lacks a portion of them. V and J calls and clone size are copied from that table; D and trimming were computed from the DNA. Of about 220,000 clones detected, roughly 85% appear once; the ten largest clones hold 2.4%. The germline CDR1 and CDR2 sequences are MNHEY and SVGAGI. J lost 3 bases, V lost 4 bases, and 4 bases had no gene match. The CDR3 has 15 residues. Seattle patient enrollment occurred during active infection, with longitudinal follow-up thereafter.

This chain uses TRBV6-5 with TRBJ1-3, with 9 bases lining up with TRBD1. Source material: peripheral blood. This sequence was found in a woman in her sixties or seventies with COVID-19, enrolled during active disease. CDR3 coding DNA: TGTGCCAGCAGTTTAGACAGGGGGTTTGGAAACACCATATATTTT. It codes for CASSLDRGFGNTIYF.